This note documents a single T cell receptor (beta chain) sequence. The antigen remains unidentified. Trimming took 7 bases from V and 1 from J; bases not matched to a gene: 14. Per the germline V gene, CDR1 is DFQATT and CDR2 is SNEGSKA (reference sequence). The CDR3 extends over 17 amino acids. The use of a sample-barcoded 5' primer and a J-beta primer mix characterized a second PCR of roughly 7 to 11 cycles. TCRdb itself ran the 5' RACE reads through MiXCR, one entry per CDR3 protein. The data show more than 550,000 distinct CDR3 sequences, with 22% seen just once and less than 25% held by the top ten. This sample is part of a study of blood T cells in healthy people across ages. Study-wide findings and caveats: Age showed a roughly linear inverse relationship with TCR beta diversity per million T cells.

J is TRBJ2-3 and V is TRBV20-1; 10 nucleotides match TRBD2. Sequenced material: blood. This clonotype originated in a man aged 65-85 years in good health. The CDR3 DNA sequence: TGCAGTGTCGCACCGGGACTAGCGCCGGGTGGCACAGATACGCAGTATTTT. Its protein product is CSVAPGLAPGGTDTQYF.